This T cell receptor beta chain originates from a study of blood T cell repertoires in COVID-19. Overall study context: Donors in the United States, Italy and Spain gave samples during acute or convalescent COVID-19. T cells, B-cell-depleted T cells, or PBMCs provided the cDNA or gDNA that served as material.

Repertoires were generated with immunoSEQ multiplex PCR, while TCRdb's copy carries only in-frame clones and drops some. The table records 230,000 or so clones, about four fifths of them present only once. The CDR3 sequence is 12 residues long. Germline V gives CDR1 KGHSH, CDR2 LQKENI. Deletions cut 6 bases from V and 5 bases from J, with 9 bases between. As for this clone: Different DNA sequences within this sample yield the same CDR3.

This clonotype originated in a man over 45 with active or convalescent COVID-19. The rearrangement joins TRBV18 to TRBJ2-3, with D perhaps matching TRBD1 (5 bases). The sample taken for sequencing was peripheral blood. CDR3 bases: TGTGCCAGCTCCCCCACAGGAGATACGCAGTATTTT. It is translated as CASSPTGDTQYF.